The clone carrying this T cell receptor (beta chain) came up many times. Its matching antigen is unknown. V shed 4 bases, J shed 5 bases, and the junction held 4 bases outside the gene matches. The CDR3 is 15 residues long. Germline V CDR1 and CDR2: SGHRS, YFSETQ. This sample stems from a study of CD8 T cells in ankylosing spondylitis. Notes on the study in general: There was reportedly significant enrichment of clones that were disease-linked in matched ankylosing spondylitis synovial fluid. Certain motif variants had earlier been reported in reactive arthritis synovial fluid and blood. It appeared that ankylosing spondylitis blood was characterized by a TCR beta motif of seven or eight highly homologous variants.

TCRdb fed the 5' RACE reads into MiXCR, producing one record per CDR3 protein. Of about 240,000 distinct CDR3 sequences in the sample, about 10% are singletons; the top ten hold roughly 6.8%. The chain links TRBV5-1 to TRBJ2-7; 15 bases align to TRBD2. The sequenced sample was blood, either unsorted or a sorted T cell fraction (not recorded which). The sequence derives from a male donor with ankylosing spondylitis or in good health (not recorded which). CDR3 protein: CASSAGLAGGDEQYF. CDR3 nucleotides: TGCGCCAGCAGCGCGGGACTAGCGGGAGGTGACGAGCAGTACTTC.